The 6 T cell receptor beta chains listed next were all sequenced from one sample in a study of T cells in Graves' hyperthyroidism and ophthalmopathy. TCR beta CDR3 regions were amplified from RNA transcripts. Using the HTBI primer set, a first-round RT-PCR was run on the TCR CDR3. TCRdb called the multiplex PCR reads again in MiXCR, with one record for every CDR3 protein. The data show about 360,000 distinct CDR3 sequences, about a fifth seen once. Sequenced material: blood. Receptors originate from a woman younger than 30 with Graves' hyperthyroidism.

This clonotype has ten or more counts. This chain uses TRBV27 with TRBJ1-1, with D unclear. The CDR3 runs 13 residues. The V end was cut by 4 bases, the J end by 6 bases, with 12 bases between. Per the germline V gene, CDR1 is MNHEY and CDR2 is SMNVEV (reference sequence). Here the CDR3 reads CASSSRERAEAFF. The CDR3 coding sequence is TGTGCCAGCAGTTCCCGGGAGAGGGCTGAAGCTTTCTTT.

The DNA for the CDR3 is TGTGCCAGCAGTGAAGCACCCTCCGGTCCCCAAGAGACCCAGTACTTC. Its protein product is CASSEAPSGPQETQYF. The rearrangement joins TRBV6-1 to TRBJ2-5; D ambiguous. This CDR3 spans 16 amino acids. Per the germline V gene, CDR1 is MNHNS and CDR2 is SASEGT. V lost 0 bases to trimming and J lost 1 base, with 12 bases between them.

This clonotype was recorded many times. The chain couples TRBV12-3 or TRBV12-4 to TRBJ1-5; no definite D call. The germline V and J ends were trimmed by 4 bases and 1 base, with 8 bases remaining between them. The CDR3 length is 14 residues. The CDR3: CASSSYRSNQPQHF. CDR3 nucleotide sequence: TGTGCCAGCAGTTCCTATAGAAGCAATCAGCCCCAGCATTTT.

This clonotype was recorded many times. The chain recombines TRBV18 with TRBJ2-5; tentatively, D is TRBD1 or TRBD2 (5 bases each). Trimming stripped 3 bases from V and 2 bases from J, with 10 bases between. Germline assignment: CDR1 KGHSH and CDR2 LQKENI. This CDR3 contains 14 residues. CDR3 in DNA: TGTGCCAGCTCACCTCTTGAGGGGCAAGAGACCCAGTACTTC. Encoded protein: CASSPLEGQETQYF.

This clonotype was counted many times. CDR3 protein: CASSSSPGVYTEAFF. For the CDR3, the DNA is TGTGCCAGCAGTTCTTCCCCAGGGGTATACACTGAAGCTTTCTTT. The rearrangement uses TRBV27 and TRBJ1-1, with D possibly TRBD1 on 6 matching bases. The CDR3 consists of 15 residues. Trimming left V 4 bases short and J 3 bases short, with 15 bases between. Germline assignment: CDR1 MNHEY and CDR2 SMNVEV (reference sequence).

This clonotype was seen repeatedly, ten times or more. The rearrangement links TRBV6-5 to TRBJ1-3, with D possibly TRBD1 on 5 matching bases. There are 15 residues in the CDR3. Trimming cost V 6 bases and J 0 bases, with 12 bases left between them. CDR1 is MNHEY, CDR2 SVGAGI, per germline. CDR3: CASSRDPSSGNTIYF. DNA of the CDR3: TGTGCCAGCAGCCGGGACCCCAGCTCTGGAAACACCATATATTTT.